Listed below are T cell receptor beta chains from one sample, sequenced in a study of cytomegalovirus exposure and HLA in healthy donors. Data came from immunoSEQ multiplex PCR; TCRdb stores just in-frame clones and leaves some out. The data contain around 160,000 clones, roughly 80% of them singletons. The source material was PBMCs. These receptors all stem from a man between 18 and 35 years old in good health and CMV-seropositive. Each CDR3 is given with its conserved first and last residue. The order of the fields is J gene, CDR3 length, V gene, CDR3 protein.

TRBJ2-2 | 15 | TRBV27 | CASSPGLAGAGELFF
TRBJ2-7 | 13 | TRBV7-7 | CASSRDRFDEQYF
TRBJ1-3 | 14 | TRBV7-9 | CASSAAGGGNTIYF
TRBJ2-7 | 14 | TRBV27 | CASSPWRENYEQYF
TRBJ2-3 | 19 | TRBV4-1 | CASSQFPWTSGAPTDTQYF
TRBJ1-3 | 15 | TRBV6-6 | CASSYDRGAGNTIYF
TRBJ2-5 | 15 | TRBV4-1 | CASSHEGQRGETQYF
TRBJ1-1 | 15 | TRBV5-1 | CASSWTIGVDTEAFF
TRBJ2-5 | 13 | TRBV18 | CASSPGRQETQYF
TRBJ2-3 | 15 | TRBV6-6 | CASSYSKGNTDTQYF
TRBJ1-1 | 13 | TRBV19 | CASSAGSGTEAFF
TRBJ2-5 | 15 | TRBV21-1 | CASSHGTSGSETQYF
TRBJ2-2 | 13 | TRBV6-1 | CASSEDSAGELFF
TRBJ1-1 | 17 | TRBV5-8 | CASSLLQGTGGVTEAFF
TRBJ2-1 | 12 | TRBV29-1 | CSVSRLVPEQFF
TRBJ2-3 | 17 | TRBV4-2 | CASRRSAGRGKGDTQYF
TRBJ2-7 | 13 | TRBV6-7 | CASSYHRDYEQYF
TRBJ1-5 | 15 | TRBV2 | CASSDRGVRNQPQHF
TRBJ2-7 | 16 | TRBV6-6 | CASSYVTSGRTYEQYF
TRBJ2-7 | 17 | TRBV19 | CASSGTSGEHSSYEQYF
TRBJ1-1 | 16 | TRBV7-9 | CASSLARITGNTEAFF
TRBJ2-1 | 17 | TRBV15 | CATSADTDRSSYNEQFF
TRBJ2-7 | 13 | TRBV29-1 | CSVRLAGEVEQYF
TRBJ1-4 | 17 | TRBV10-3 | CAISESSPTGLPEKLFF
TRBJ2-2 | 17 | TRBV13 | CASRGQGAHFNTGELFF
TRBJ1-2 | 13 | TRBV12-5 | CASGLVRGDGYTF
TRBJ2-7 | 12 | TRBV7-8 | CASSSAGGEQYF
TRBJ2-2 | 20 | TRBV7-6 | CASSLGGLVGPRKSTGELFF
TRBJ2-4 | 16 | TRBV7-2 | CASSLFRNGGSDIQYF
TRBJ2-7 | 14 | TRBV5-6 | CASSLGTGQYEQYF
TRBJ2-2 | 17 | TRBV11-1 | CASSSSETLPNTGELFF
TRBJ1-1 | 13 | TRBV11-2 | CASSLGTGSEAFF
TRBJ1-1 | 14 | TRBV6-1 | CASSERGGQLEAFF
NA | 14 | TRBV2 | CASQVLAGLYEQYF
TRBJ2-7 | 12 | TRBV5-1 | CASSLARDEQYF
TRBJ2-3 | 15 | TRBV2 | CASSELGGALDTQYF